One sample yielded the 3 T cell receptor beta chains listed below, sequenced in a study of blood T cell repertoires in COVID-19. Some clones are missing from TCRdb's copy, which holds only in-frame ones; the method was immunoSEQ multiplex PCR. Counted here are roughly 87,000 clones, roughly nine tenths occurring once; the ten biggest clones make up roughly 4.9%. What was sequenced was peripheral blood. The source of these receptors is an elderly woman with active COVID-19.

CDR3 sequence (DNA): TGTGCCAGCAGTCTCTTAGCCCGACAGGGGGACCAGCCCCAGCATTTT. Encoded protein: CASSLLARQGDQPQHF. This chain joins TRBV7-8 and TRBJ1-5, with 9 bases fitting TRBD1. The V gene's germline CDR1 is SGHVS and CDR2 FQNEAQ. J gave up 7 bases and V 6 bases, and 13 bases lay outside the gene matches. This CDR3 region has 16 residues.

This chain links TRBV6-5 with TRBJ2-3, with TRBD2 identical over 10 bases. In germline, CDR1 is MNHEY, CDR2 SVGAGI. This CDR3 contains 16 residues. J gave up 4 bases and V 4 bases, and 8 bases lay outside the gene matches. Here the CDR3 reads CASSSGTSVAPDTQYF. The DNA of the CDR3 is TGTGCCAGCAGTTCCGGGACTAGCGTCGCCCCAGATACGCAGTATTTT.

The J gene is TRBJ2-3, the V gene TRBV21-1; the table's D gene call, TRBD1, was not cross checked with the DNA. TRBV21-1 counts as a pseudogene. The CDR3 length is 15 residues. CDR3 region: CASSNRGELTDTQYF. The CDR3 coding sequence is TGTGCCAGCAGCAACAGGGGAGAACTCACAGATACGCAGTATTTT.